The 10 T cell receptor beta chains given below trace back to one sample, sequenced in a study of tumor-infiltrating lymphocytes in primary liver carcinoma. The authors took blood RNA from unsorted whole blood and also extracted germline DNA. Reverse transcription of approximately 500 ng total RNA with a constant-region primer produced TCR beta cDNA. ARM-PCR was slightly modified, and three nested multiplex PCR rounds with it gave rise to the TCR beta libraries. The first two PCR rounds used TRBV1-TRBV30 primers with a Cbeta primer, approximately 9 cycles each. MiXCR, applied by TCRdb to the multiplex PCR reads, yields one record per CDR3 protein. Found here are about 320,000 distinct CDR3 sequences, roughly two thirds of them singletons; the top ten hold about 8.4%. Sequenced sample: peripheral blood. Receptors were obtained from a man in his forties with primary liver carcinoma and hepatitis B virus infection.

In its sample, this clonotype was seen a few times. At one of its ends the junction is not consistent with the germline gene, which may arise from a read error. The V call is TRBV11-1, the J call TRBJ1-4; D uncertain. The CDR3 has 12 amino acids. The germline gives CDR1 SGHAT, CDR2 FQDESV (reference sequence). This CDR3 reads CASSTSNEELFF. The DNA for the CDR3 is TGTGCCAGCAGCACTTCTAATGAAGAACTGTTTTTT.

V is TRBV29-1 and J is TRBJ1-2, with D possibly matching TRBD1 (5 bases). This CDR3 is 14 amino acids long. Germline loops: CDR1 SQVTM, CDR2 ANQGSEA. Trimming removed 3 bases at V and 0 bases at J, with 11 bases between. The CDR3 DNA reads TGCAGCGTTGACGATCCGGGGGCTAACTATGGCTACACCTTC. As protein: CSVDDPGANYGYTF.

About this clonotype itself: A read error may explain this, as a much larger clone is one base away. The gene calls are TRBV12-3 or TRBV12-4 and TRBJ2-5; 10 bases are a match to TRBD2. Germline trimming cut 6 bases from V and 9 bases from J; bases unmatched to any gene: 7. The CDR3 runs 13 residues. CDR3 sequence: CASSITSGMAQYF. The CDR3 DNA is TGTGCCAGCAGCATCACTAGCGGGATGGCCCAGTACTTC.

As regards this clonotype: One end of the junction does not line up with germline, which may come from a read error. The rearrangement links TRBV5-5 to TRBJ1-1, with 8 bases lining up with TRBD1. The CDR3 has 14 amino acids. From germline, CDR1 is SGHKS and CDR2 YYEKEE (reference sequence). CDR3 amino acids: CVSSFGTGPTEAFF. The CDR3 DNA follows: TGTGTCAGCAGCTTCGGGACAGGCCCCACTGAAGCTTTCTTT.

The chain couples TRBV11-1 to TRBJ2-4; the match to TRBD2 covers 8 bases. Trimming at V came to 3 bases and at J to 5 bases, leaving 12 bases not matched to a gene. Germline CDR1 is SGHAT and CDR2 is FQDESV (reference sequence). The CDR3 consists of 17 residues. CDR3 sequence (DNA): TGTGCCAGCAGCTTTCCCAGGATTAGCGGGACCGAAAACATTCAGTACTTC. This codes for CASSFPRISGTENIQYF.

As regards this clonotype: This may arise from a read error, as a much more abundant clone is one base away. The chain carries TRBV5-4 and TRBJ2-3; 7 nucleotides align to TRBD2. This CDR3 comprises 16 residues. Germline V gives CDR1 SGHNT, CDR2 YYREEE (reference sequence). Unmatched junction bases numbered 11, after V lost 5 bases and J lost 2 bases. The CDR3 protein is CASSFGLAEFTDTQYF. The CDR3 DNA reads TGTGCCAGCAGTTTCGGGCTAGCGGAGTTCACAGATACGCAGTATTTT.

The chain employs TRBV24-1 and TRBJ2-1, with D maybe TRBD2 (5 bases). CDR1 KGHDR and CDR2 SFDVKD come from the germline V gene. The V gene lost 5 bases and the J gene lost 7 bases, with 8 bases spanning the gap. The CDR3 is made up of 12 amino acids. The CDR3 DNA is TGTGCCACCAGTGCGGGATGGAATGAGCAGTTCTTC. Protein: CATSAGWNEQFF.

The J gene is TRBJ2-7, the V gene TRBV7-2; D is perhaps TRBD1 (5 bases). V lost 1 base and J 5 bases, leaving 12 bases between the germline ends. CDR3 length: 14 residues. Germline CDR1 SGHTA, CDR2 FQGNSA. DNA of the CDR3: TGTGCCAGCAGCTTAGGGTCGACAGCCGACGAGCAGTACTTC. Amino acids: CASSLGSTADEQYF.

Details on this clonotype: One junction end does not reproduce the germline sequence, and a read error may be involved. The CDR3 DNA reads as TGTGCCGGCAGCCAAGGACTAGCGGGAGGGCACCCGTGCTTC. Its translation: CAGSQGLAGGHPCF. The chain carries TRBV4-2 and TRBJ2-1, with TRBD2 matching 15 bases. The CDR3 is 14 residues long. Germline V CDR1 and CDR2: LGHNA, YNFKEQ.

As concerns this clonotype: A read error may explain this, as a much larger clone is one base away. J is TRBJ2-7 and V is TRBV6-5, with 8 positions matching TRBD2. The CDR3 length is 13 residues. Germline CDR1 MNHEY, CDR2 SVGAGI. In nucleotides, the CDR3 is TGTGTCAGCGCGGGGGGCAGGGGATACGAGCAGTACTTC. Amino acids: CVSAGGRGYEQYF.